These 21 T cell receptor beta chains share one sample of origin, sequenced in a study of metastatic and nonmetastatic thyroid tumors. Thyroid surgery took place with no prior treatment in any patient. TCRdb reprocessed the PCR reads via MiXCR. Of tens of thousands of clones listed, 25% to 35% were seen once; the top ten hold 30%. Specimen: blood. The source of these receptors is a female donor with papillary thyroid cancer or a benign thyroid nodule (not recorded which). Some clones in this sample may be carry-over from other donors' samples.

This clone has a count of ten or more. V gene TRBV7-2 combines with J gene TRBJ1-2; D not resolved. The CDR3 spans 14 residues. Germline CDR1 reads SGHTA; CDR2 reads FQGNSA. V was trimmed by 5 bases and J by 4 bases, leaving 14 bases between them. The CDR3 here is CASSQSQKIYGYTF. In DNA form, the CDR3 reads TGTGCCAGCAGCCAGTCACAGAAAATCTATGGCTACACCTTC.

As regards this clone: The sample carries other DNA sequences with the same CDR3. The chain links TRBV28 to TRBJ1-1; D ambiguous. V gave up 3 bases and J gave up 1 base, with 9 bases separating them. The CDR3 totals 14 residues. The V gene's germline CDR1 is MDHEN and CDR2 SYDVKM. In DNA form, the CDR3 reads TGTGCCAGCAGTTTCCCCGGGCCGAACACTGAAGCTTTCTTT. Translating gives CASSFPGPNTEAFF.

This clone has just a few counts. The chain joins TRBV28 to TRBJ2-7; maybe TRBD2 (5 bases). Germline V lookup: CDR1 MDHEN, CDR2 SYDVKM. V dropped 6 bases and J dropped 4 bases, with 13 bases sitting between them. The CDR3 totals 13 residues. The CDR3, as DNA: TGTGCCAGCAGACCAGGACGGGATTACGAGCAGTACTTC. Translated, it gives CASRPGRDYEQYF.

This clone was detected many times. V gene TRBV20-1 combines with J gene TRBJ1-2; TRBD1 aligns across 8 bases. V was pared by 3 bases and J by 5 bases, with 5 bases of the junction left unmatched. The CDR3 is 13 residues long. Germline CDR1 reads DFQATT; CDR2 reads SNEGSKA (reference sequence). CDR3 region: CSARDRVVYGYTF. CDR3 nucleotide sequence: TGCAGTGCTAGGGACAGGGTTGTTTATGGCTACACCTTC.

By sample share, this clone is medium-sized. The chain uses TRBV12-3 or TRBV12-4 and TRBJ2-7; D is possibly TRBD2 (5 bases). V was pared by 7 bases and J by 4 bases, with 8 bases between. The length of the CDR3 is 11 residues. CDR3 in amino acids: CASTRGYEQYF. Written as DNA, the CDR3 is TGTGCCAGCACCCGGGGTTACGAGCAGTACTTC.

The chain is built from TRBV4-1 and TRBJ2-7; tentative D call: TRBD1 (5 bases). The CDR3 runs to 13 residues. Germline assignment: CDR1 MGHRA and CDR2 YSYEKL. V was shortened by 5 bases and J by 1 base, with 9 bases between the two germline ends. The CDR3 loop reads CASSVTDSYEQYF. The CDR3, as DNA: TGCGCCAGCAGCGTGACAGATTCCTACGAGCAGTACTTC.

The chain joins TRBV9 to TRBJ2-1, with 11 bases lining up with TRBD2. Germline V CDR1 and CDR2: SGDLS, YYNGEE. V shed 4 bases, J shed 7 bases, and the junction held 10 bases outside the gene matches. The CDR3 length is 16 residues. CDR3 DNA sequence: TGTGCCAGCAGCACGGCGCTAGCGGGAGGAGAAAATGAGCAGTTCTTC. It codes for CASSTALAGGENEQFF.

The CDR3 reads CASSPGTGHHEQYF. CDR3 nucleotide sequence: TGTGCCAGCAGTCCCGGGACTGGCCACCACGAGCAGTACTTC. The chain combines TRBV2 with TRBJ2-7, with D perhaps matching TRBD2 (6 bases). Deletions cut 5 bases from V and 5 bases from J, with 16 bases between. Germline V gene data show CDR1 as SNHLY and CDR2 as FYNNEI. CDR3 length equals 14 residues. Full variable domain (missing parts from reference TRBV2 and TRBJ2-7): EPEVTQTPSHQVTQMGQEVILRCVPISNHLYFYWYRQILGQKVEFLVSFYNNEISEKSEIFDDQFSVERPDGSNFTLKIRSTKLEDSAMYFCASSPGTGHHEQYFGPGTRLTVT.

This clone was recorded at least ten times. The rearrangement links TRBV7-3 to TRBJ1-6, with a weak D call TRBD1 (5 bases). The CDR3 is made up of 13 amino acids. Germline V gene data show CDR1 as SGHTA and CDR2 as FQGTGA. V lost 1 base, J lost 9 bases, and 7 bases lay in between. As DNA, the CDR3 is TGTGCCAGCAGCTTAATTGGGGGTTCACCCCTCCACTTT. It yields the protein CASSLIGGSPLHF.

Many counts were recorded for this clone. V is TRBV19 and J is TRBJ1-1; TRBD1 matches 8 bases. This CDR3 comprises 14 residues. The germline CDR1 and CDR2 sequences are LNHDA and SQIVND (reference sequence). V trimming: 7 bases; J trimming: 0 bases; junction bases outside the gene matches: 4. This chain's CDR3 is CASTPTGVNTEAFF. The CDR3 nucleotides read TGTGCCAGTACCCCGACAGGGGTGAACACTGAAGCTTTCTTT.

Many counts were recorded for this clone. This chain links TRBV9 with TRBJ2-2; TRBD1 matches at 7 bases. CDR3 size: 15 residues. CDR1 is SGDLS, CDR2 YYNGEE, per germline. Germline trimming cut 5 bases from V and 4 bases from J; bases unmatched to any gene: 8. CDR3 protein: CASSDYRGVTGELFF. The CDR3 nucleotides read TGTGCCAGCAGTGATTACAGGGGAGTCACCGGGGAGCTGTTTTTT.

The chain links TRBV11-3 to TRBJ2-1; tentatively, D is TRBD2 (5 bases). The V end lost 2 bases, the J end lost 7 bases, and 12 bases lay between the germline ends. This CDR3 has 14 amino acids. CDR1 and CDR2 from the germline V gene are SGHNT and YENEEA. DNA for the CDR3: TGTGCCAGCAGCTTAACTACCTCGGGGAATGAGCAGTTCTTC. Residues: CASSLTTSGNEQFF.

Written as DNA, the CDR3 is TGTGCCAGCAGTTTCGGGCAGGGGGTTTCACCCCTCCACTTT. This gives the protein CASSFGQGVSPLHF. J is TRBJ1-6 and V is TRBV27; 7 nucleotides agree with TRBD1. The germline CDR1 and CDR2 sequences are MNHEY and SMNVEV (reference sequence). With 3 bases clipped from V and 9 bases from J, the junction kept 5 bases outside the gene matches. This CDR3 is 14 amino acids long.

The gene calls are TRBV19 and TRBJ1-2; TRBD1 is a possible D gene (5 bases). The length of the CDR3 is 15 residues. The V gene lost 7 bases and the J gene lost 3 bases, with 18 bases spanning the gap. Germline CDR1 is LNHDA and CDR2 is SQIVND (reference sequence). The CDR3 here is CASNSDGGGYYGYTF. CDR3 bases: TGTGCCAGTAATTCGGACGGGGGAGGCTACTATGGCTACACCTTC.

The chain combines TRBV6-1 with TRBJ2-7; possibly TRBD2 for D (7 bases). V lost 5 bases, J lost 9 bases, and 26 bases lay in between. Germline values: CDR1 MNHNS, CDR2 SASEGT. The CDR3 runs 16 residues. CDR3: CASSPLRTAGALGQYF. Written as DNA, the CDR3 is TGTGCCAGCAGTCCCCTTCGAACGGCGGGGGCCCTCGGGCAGTACTTC.

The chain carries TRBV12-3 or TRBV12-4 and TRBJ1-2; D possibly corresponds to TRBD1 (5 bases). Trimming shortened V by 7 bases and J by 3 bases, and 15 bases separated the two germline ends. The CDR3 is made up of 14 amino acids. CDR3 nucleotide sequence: TGTGCCAGCACCCCACCCAGGGTCGACTATGGCTACACCTTC. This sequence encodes CASTPPRVDYGYTF.

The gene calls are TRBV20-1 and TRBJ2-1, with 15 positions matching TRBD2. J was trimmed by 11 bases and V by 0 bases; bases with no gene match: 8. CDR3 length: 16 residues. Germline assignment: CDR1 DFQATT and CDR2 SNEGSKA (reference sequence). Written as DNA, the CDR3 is TGCAGTGCTAGAGACCACGGGACTAGCGGGAGGAGTAAGCAGTTCTTC. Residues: CSARDHGTSGRSKQFF.

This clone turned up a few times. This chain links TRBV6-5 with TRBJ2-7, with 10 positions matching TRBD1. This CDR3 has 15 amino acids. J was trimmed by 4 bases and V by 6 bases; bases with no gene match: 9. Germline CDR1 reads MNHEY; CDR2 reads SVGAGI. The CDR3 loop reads CASRYRDRGVYEQYF. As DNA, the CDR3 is TGTGCCAGCAGGTACCGGGACAGGGGAGTATACGAGCAGTACTTC.

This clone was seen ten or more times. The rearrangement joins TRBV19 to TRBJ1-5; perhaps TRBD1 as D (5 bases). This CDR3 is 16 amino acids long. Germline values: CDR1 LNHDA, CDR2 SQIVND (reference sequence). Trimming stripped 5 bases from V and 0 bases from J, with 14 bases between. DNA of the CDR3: TGTGCCAGTAGTCTAGGGGCGAAGAATAGCAATCAGCCCCAGCATTTT. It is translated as CASSLGAKNSNQPQHF.

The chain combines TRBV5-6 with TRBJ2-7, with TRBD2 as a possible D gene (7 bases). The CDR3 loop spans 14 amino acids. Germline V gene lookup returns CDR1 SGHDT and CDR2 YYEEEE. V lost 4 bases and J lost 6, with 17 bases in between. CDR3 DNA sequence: TGTGCCAGCAGCCCTGACGGGGGAGGGGGCGAGCAGTACTTC. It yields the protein CASSPDGGGGEQYF.

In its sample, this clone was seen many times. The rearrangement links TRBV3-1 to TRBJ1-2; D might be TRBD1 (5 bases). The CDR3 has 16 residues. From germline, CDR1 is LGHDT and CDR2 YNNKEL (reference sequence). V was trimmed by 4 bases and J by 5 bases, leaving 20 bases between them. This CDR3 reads CASSRTSSGGLYGYTF. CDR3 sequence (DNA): TGTGCCAGCAGCCGAACCAGTTCGGGGGGACTTTATGGCTACACCTTC. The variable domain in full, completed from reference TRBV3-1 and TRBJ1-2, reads DTAVSQTPKYLVTQMGNDKSIKCEQNLGHDTMYWYKQDSKKFLKIMFSYNNKELIINETVPNRFSPKSPDKAHLNLHINSLELGDSAVYFCASSRTSSGGLYGYTFGSGTRLTVV.